Described below is a single T cell receptor (beta chain) sequence and its context. This CDR3 spans 15 amino acids. V lost 5 bases, J lost 4 bases, and 9 bases stayed unmatched. Germline CDR1 reads LGHNA; CDR2 reads YSLEER. These data belong to a study of blood T cell repertoires in COVID-19. In the study overall: Sources were T cells, B-cell-depleted T cells, or PBMCs; the material itself was cDNA or gDNA.

Study processing details: From reference gene primer amplification, estimates of nucleated cell counts were derived. Produced via immunoSEQ multiplex PCR; TCRdb's table is partial and in-frame only. That table furnishes V, J and clone size, whereas the DNA furnished D and trimming. The sample shows under 200,000 clones, around 81% of them seen only once. V usage is TRBV4-3 and J usage is TRBJ2-7, with 9 bases identical to TRBD2. This clonotype originated in a man between 65 and 85 years old with active or convalescent COVID-19. The specimen sequenced was peripheral blood. This chain's CDR3 is CASSYQAGGWYEQYF. The CDR3 region has the DNA TGCGCCAGCAGCTATCAAGCGGGGGGCTGGTACGAGCAGTACTTC.